The clone carrying this TCR beta chain has more than one count but fewer than ten. Its target is unknown. Sorting of CD4+ naive, central memory, regulatory and stem cell-like memory cells was performed via CD45RO/CCR7/CD25/CD127/CD95/CD27. The sequenced template was cDNA made from the entire isolated RNA. The data were produced by immunoSEQ multiplex PCR, yet TCRdb's version contains in-frame clones alone and is incomplete. The profile covers 450,000 to 550,000 clones, with about 30% appearing a single time and 0.06% to 0.07% taken by the ten largest. Deletions cut 6 bases from V and 3 bases from J, with 12 bases between. Germline-derived CDR1 and CDR2 are ENHRY and SYGVKD. This CDR3 spans 14 amino acids. The sample comes from a study of beta chain features in type 1 diabetes. Study summary: Patients shared similar age, gender and cell yields with healthy donors.

Overall study findings and caveats: A greater similarity of naive, central memory and Treg TCRB repertoires was seen among patients than among healthy donors. There were fewer insertions and more deletions at the VDJ junctions of type 1 diabetes patients.

The V call is TRBV10-3, the J call TRBJ2-1; D tentatively fits TRBD1 or TRBD2 (5 bases each). The sample consisted of naive CD4+ T cells from blood. The sequence was collected from a man between 18 and 35 years old in good health. CDR3 sequence (DNA): TGTGCCATCAGCGCCGGGACCAACTACAATGAGCAGTTCTTC. This gives the protein CAISAGTNYNEQFF.